These T cell receptor beta chains were read from a single sample in a study of identical twins. Using its own MiXCR run on the 5' RACE reads, TCRdb lists one record per CDR3 protein. The sample comprises about 520,000 distinct CDR3 sequences, 20% to 25% of which are singletons, and about 0.99% rests with the top ten. These data also formed part of another study, on T cells expressing NK-cell markers.

What was sequenced was CD4+ T cells sorted from blood. The receptors stem from a woman aged 18-29 years in good health. Each CDR3 is given with its conserved first and last residue. Each record gives: V gene, J gene, D gene, clone size, CDR3 DNA, CDR3 protein. D genes are given only for firm matches. Size is omitted from some rows. Given values are once, few, many or a class for expanded clones.

V: TRBV7-9
J: TRBJ2-3
D: .
size: .
DNA: TGTGCCAGCAGCTTCGGGGTCGTAACAGATACGCAGTATTTT
CDR3: CASSFGVVTDTQYF

V: TRBV5-1
J: TRBJ1-1
D: .
size: few
DNA: TGCGCCAGCAGCTTGACCGATATGAACACTGAAGCTTTCTTT
CDR3: CASSLTDMNTEAFF

V: TRBV20-1
J: TRBJ1-2
D: .
size: few
DNA: TGCAGTGCCCTTCCGCGGGGGAACTATGGCTACACCTTC
CDR3: CSALPRGNYGYTF

V: TRBV3-1
J: TRBJ1-1
D: .
size: .
DNA: TGTGCCAGCAGCCTGGCAGCACCTCAAACCGCTTTCTTT
CDR3: CASSLAAPQTAFF

V: TRBV6-5
J: TRBJ2-1
D: TRBD2
size: many
DNA: TGTGCCAGCAGTTACTCTAGCGGGAGCTACAATGAGCAGTTCTTC
CDR3: CASSYSSGSYNEQFF

V: TRBV12-3/TRBV12-4
J: TRBJ1-2
D: .
size: few
DNA: TGTGCCAGCAGTTTCTCGGGGACGGATGGCTACACCTTC
CDR3: CASSFSGTDGYTF

V: TRBV12-3/TRBV12-4
J: TRBJ1-6
D: .
size: .
DNA: TGTGCCAGCAGCCCGGGACATTATAATTCACCCCTCCACTTT
CDR3: CASSPGHYNSPLHF

V: TRBV12-3/TRBV12-4
J: TRBJ2-2
D: TRBD2
size: few
DNA: TGTGCCAGCAGTCGGACTAGCGGGAACACCGGGGAGCTGTTTTTT
CDR3: CASSRTSGNTGELFF

V: TRBV6-2/TRBV6-3
J: TRBJ2-2
D: TRBD2
size: .
DNA: TGTGCCAGCAGTTACTTGGGCGGGAGTACCGGGGAGCTGTTTTTT
CDR3: CASSYLGGSTGELFF

V: TRBV9
J: TRBJ1-4
D: .
size: .
DNA: TGTGCCAGCAGCGTAGGACCACAGAATAGTGAAAAACTGTTTTTT
CDR3: CASSVGPQNSEKLFF

V: TRBV27
J: TRBJ1-5
D: TRBD1
size: .
DNA: TGTGCCACCCGCCGGGACAGCTATAGCAATCAGCCCCAGCATTTT
CDR3: CATRRDSYSNQPQHF

V: TRBV6-1
J: TRBJ2-7
D: TRBD1
size: few
DNA: TGTGCCAGCAGTCCTGCCCGGACAGGGAGAGGGGAGCAGTACTTC
CDR3: CASSPARTGRGEQYF

V: TRBV12-3/TRBV12-4
J: TRBJ2-3
D: .
size: .
DNA: TGTGCCAGCAGTCTAGTCTCAGCCGATACGCAGTATTTT
CDR3: CASSLVSADTQYF

V: TRBV29-1
J: TRBJ2-7
D: .
size: few
DNA: TGCAGCGTGCGCCGGGACGAGACCAAGTTCGGGCGCTACGAGCAGTACTTC
CDR3: CSVRRDETKFGRYEQYF

V: TRBV9
J: TRBJ1-2
D: TRBD1
size: .
DNA: TGTGCCAGCAGCATCTCACGGGACAGTCAGTCCTATGGCTACACCTTC
CDR3: CASSISRDSQSYGYTF

V: TRBV6-1
J: TRBJ2-5
D: .
size: .
DNA: TGTGCCAGCAGTCCATGGGAGACTAGCGGCAGGGGGCGAGAGACCCAGTACTTC
CDR3: CASSPWETSGRGRETQYF

V: TRBV11-1
J: TRBJ2-3
D: TRBD2
size: .
DNA: TGTGCCAGCACGAGACTAGCGGGAGGATCCTGGGGCACAGATACGCAGTATTTT
CDR3: CASTRLAGGSWGTDTQYF

V: TRBV16
J: TRBJ1-5
D: TRBD1
size: .
DNA: TGTGCCAGCAGCCAATCGAGACAGGGGATCAATCAGCCCCAGCATTTT
CDR3: CASSQSRQGINQPQHF

V: TRBV28
J: TRBJ1-1
D: .
size: .
DNA: TGTGCCAGCATCAGGGCTGACCTTATGAACACTGAAGCTTTCTTT
CDR3: CASIRADLMNTEAFF

V: TRBV5-1
J: TRBJ2-5
D: TRBD2
size: .
DNA: TGCGCCAGCAGCCGGGTTGGGGGGGACGGTGAGACCCAGTACTTC
CDR3: CASSRVGGDGETQYF

V: TRBV20-1
J: TRBJ2-7
D: .
size: .
DNA: TGCAGTGCTAGTACCGGCCGGGGGACGAGGAACGAGCAGTACTTC
CDR3: CSASTGRGTRNEQYF

V: TRBV12-3/TRBV12-4
J: TRBJ1-3
D: .
size: few
DNA: TGTGCCAGCAAAACGAACCGAGAGGGGGGACGGAACACCATATATTTT
CDR3: CASKTNREGGRNTIYF

V: TRBV7-2
J: TRBJ2-5
D: TRBD2
size: .
DNA: TGTGCCAGCAGCTTAGATCCGCTAGCGGGGGCTGAGACCCAGTACTTC
CDR3: CASSLDPLAGAETQYF

V: TRBV20-1
J: TRBJ2-7
D: .
size: .
DNA: TGCAGTGCCCGTGCTAGCGAGTACGAGCAGTACTTC
CDR3: CSARASEYEQYF

V: TRBV25-1
J: TRBJ2-7
D: TRBD2
size: few
DNA: TGTGCCAGCAGTGAATCCGGGGGGGCGACCTCCTACGAGCAGTACTTC
CDR3: CASSESGGATSYEQYF

V: TRBV7-3
J: TRBJ2-2
D: .
size: .
DNA: TGTGCCAGCAGCTTACGGCGGGGTGCCGGGGAGCTGTTTTTT
CDR3: CASSLRRGAGELFF